This T cell receptor beta chain was captured by sequencing in a study of blood T cell repertoires in COVID-19. Study information: There were acute and convalescent COVID-19 samples, and they came from the United States, Italy and Spain.

Germline V gives CDR1 LGHDT, CDR2 YNNKEL (reference sequence). This CDR3 has 15 amino acids. Trimming took 6 bases from V and 6 from J; bases not matched to a gene: 10. This clone was detected a few times. The method was immunoSEQ multiplex PCR; TCRdb's version includes in-frame clones alone and lacks a portion of them. The table records around 260,000 clones, 88% of them present only once. The TCR comes from a man aged 55 to 70 who had recovered from COVID-19. The sample comprised peripheral blood. The rearrangement joins TRBV3-1 (or the pseudogene TRBV3-2) to TRBJ2-2; 7 bases match TRBD1. The CDR3 sequence is CASSQQGVRAGELFF. CDR3 DNA sequence: TGTGCCAGCAGTCAGCAGGGGGTCAGGGCCGGGGAGCTGTTTTTT.